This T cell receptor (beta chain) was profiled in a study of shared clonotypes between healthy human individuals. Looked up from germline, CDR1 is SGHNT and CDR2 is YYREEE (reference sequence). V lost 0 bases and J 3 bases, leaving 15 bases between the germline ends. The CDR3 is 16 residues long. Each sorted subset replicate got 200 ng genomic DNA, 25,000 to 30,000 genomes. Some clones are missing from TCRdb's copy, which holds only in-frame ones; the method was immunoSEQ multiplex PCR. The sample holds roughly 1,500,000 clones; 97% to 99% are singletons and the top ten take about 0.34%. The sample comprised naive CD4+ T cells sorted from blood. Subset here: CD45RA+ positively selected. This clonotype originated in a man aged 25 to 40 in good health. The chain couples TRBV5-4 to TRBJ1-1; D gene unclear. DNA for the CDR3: TGTGCCAGCAGCTTGGCCCCGGGCCGGAGGGACACTGAAGCTTTCTTT. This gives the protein CASSLAPGRRDTEAFF.